This T cell receptor beta chain is from a study of identical twins. Regarding the study as a whole: A cross-sectional statistical analysis, not follow-up of the same donors, supported the conclusions. Surplus twin overlap in beta out-of-frame sequences was less pronounced. Insertions ran lower in abundant cord blood beta clonotypes, though not in memory repertoires.

To note about this clonotype: Its antigen is still unknown.

MiXCR, run by TCRdb on the 5' RACE reads, gives a single entry per CDR3 protein. Here the sample spans more than 400,000 distinct CDR3 sequences, around 15% being singletons. In addition, the sample was reused for a study of yellow fever vaccine responses in identical twins. That source adds: Twins reportedly mounted vaccine T cell responses that seemed partly convergent, partly personalized.

The sequence derives from a woman aged 18-29 years in good health. The material sequenced was CD4+ T cells sorted from blood.

The CDR3 loop reads CARRTFTQETQYF. The DNA of the CDR3 is TGTGCCAGAAGGACATTTACGCAAGAGACCCAGTACTTC. The chain carries TRBV2 and TRBJ2-5; possibly TRBD1 for D (5 bases). CDR1 is SNHLY and CDR2 is FYNNEI in the germline V gene. The CDR3 is 13 residues long. Trimming stripped 9 bases from V and 2 bases from J, with 13 bases between.